This T cell receptor (beta chain) was observed in a study of CD8+CD57+ T cells in acquired aplastic anemia. On the study more broadly: On average, sorted CD4+ and CD8+ cells gave 3 to 3.5 ug of DNA.

V lost 2 bases and J lost 5, with 15 bases in between. This CDR3 is built from 15 residues. Germline values: CDR1 SEHNR, CDR2 FQNEAQ (reference sequence). Before being chosen for sequencing, patients had shown CD8+CD57+ cell expansion by flow cytometry. None of the patients had been given any therapy when their blood was sampled. CDR3 and TCR beta VDJ profiling relied on genomic DNA as the template. One entry per CDR3 protein, called by TCRdb with MiXCR from the reads. This table holds 150,000 to 200,000 distinct CDR3 sequences, roughly 43% found once. Points on this clonotype: Its antigen is currently unknown.

Study outcomes and limitations: Significance was not reached for CD8+ Simpson's diversity between patients and controls.

This TCR derives from a human donor with aplastic anemia. The specimen was sorted CD4+, CD8+, or CD8+CD57+ T cells (not recorded which) from PBMCs. The V call is TRBV7-9, the J call TRBJ1-1; D is perhaps TRBD1 (6 bases). The CDR3 bases are TGTGCCAGCAGCTTATCTCAGGGGCGAAGGACTGAAGCTTTCTTT. It codes for CASSLSQGRRTEAFF.